The rows below give T cell receptor beta chains drawn from one sample of a study of T-cell memory formation after mild COVID-19. TCRdb re-called the 5' RACE reads through MiXCR, storing one row per CDR3 protein. Of some 69,000 distinct CDR3 sequences detected, around 15% appear once; the ten largest clones hold about 31%. The sample consisted of PBMCs or a T cell subset sorted from them (not recorded which). The receptor source for this set is an adult woman who had mild COVID-19 (a few samples of this study predate the infection). Cell type and time point are not known. Each CDR3 is given with its conserved first and last residue. D genes are given only for firm matches. Clone size appears in some rows only: once, few, many, or a class for an expanded clone.

few . TRBJ2-7 TRBV4-3 CASSLATSSYEQYF TGCGCCAGCAGCCTGGCGACTAGCTCCTACGAGCAGTACTTC
. TRBD2 TRBJ2-7 TRBV20-1 CSARKRDSYEQYF TGCAGTGCTAGAAAGCGGGACTCCTACGAGCAGTACTTC
. . TRBJ1-5 TRBV12-3/TRBV12-4 CASSPREEPQHF TGTGCCAGCAGCCCCCGGGAGGAGCCCCAGCATTTT
few . TRBJ2-1 TRBV4-1 CASSHNAGRTYNEQFF TGCGCCAGCAGCCATAATGCCGGGCGGACTTACAATGAGCAGTTCTTC
. TRBD1 TRBJ2-3 TRBV7-9 CASSSQTGTSTDTQYF TGTGCCAGCAGCTCCCAGACAGGGACAAGCACAGATACGCAGTATTTT
. . TRBJ2-1 TRBV9 CASSNRDSPRFVYNEQFF TGTGCCAGCAGCAACCGGGACTCTCCGAGGTTTGTCTACAATGAGCAGTTCTTC
. TRBD2 TRBJ2-3 TRBV9 CASSAGLAGGLTDTQYF TGTGCCAGCAGCGCCGGACTAGCGGGAGGGCTCACAGATACGCAGTATTTT
. . TRBJ2-3 TRBV4-1 CASSQDPLGQVSEDTQYF TGCGCCAGCAGCCAAGATCCCCTGGGGCAGGTCTCGGAAGATACGCAGTATTTT
. . TRBJ1-2 TRBV5-6 CASSFSPPGAIYGYTF TGTGCCAGCAGCTTTTCCCCTCCGGGCGCCATTTATGGCTACACCTTC
. . TRBJ2-1 TRBV6-5 CASSYAHLGPDNEQFF TGTGCCAGCAGTTACGCTCATTTGGGCCCTGACAATGAGCAGTTCTTC